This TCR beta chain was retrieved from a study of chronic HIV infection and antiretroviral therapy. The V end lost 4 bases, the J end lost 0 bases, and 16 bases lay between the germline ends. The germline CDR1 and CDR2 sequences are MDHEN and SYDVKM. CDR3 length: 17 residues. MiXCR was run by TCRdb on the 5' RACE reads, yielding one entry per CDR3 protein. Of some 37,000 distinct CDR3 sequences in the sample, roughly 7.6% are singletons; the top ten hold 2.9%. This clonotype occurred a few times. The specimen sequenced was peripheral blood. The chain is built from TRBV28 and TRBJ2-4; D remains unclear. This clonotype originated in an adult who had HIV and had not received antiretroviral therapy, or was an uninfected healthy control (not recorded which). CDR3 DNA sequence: TGTGCCAGCAGTTCTCCCGGGTCTCCCACAGCCAAAAACATTCAGTACTTC. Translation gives CASSSPGSPTAKNIQYF.